This is a list of T cell receptor beta chains from one sample in a study of blood T cells in healthy people across ages. TCRdb recomputed calls from the 5' RACE reads with MiXCR, one row per CDR3 protein. Of under 2 million distinct CDR3 sequences listed, roughly 32% are singletons. What was sequenced was blood. The receptors originated from a woman aged 25-40 years in good health. Both conserved end residues are part of each CDR3. The order of the fields is D gene, clone size, J gene, V gene, CDR3 DNA, CDR3 protein. The D gene is left open where the match is weak. Not all rows give a size; the values are once, few, many and, for expanded clones, a class.

>TRBD1|NA|TRBJ1-2|TRBV12-3/TRBV12-4
TGTGCCAGCAGCTCGTGGACAGGGGACGGCTACACCTTC
CASSSWTGDGYTF
>TRBD2|few|TRBJ2-4|TRBV12-3/TRBV12-4
TGTGCCAGCAGTTTAGGGGGACTAGGGTTTCAGTACTTC
CASSLGGLGFQYF
>NA|NA|TRBJ2-3|TRBV2
TGTGCCAGCAGTGAAGGTCCTAGCGGGACAGGAGATACGCAGTATTTT
CASSEGPSGTGDTQYF
>TRBD1|NA|TRBJ2-5|TRBV29-1
TGCAGCGCTACCAATAAAAGGACAGGGTGGTATGAGACCCAGTACTTC
CSATNKRTGWYETQYF
>NA|few|TRBJ2-3|TRBV27
TGTGCCAGCAGGTTTCATACCTCAGATACGCAGTATTTT
CASRFHTSDTQYF
>NA|NA|TRBJ2-7|TRBV5-5
TGTGCCAGCAGCTTGAAGGGCTACGAGCGGTACTTC
CASSLKGYERYF
>NA|NA|TRBJ2-7|TRBV7-6
TGTGCCAGCAGCCAGGAGGGGGCCCACGAGCAGTACTTC
CASSQEGAHEQYF
>NA|NA|TRBJ2-5|TRBV5-1
TGCGCCAGCAGCTTGGACGCGACAAGGTACCAAGAGACCCAGTACTTC
CASSLDATRYQETQYF
>NA|once|TRBJ1-4|TRBV27
TGTGCCAGCAGTCAGCGAGGCGGAGGGGGGAAACCGTTTTTT
CASSQRGGGGKPFF
>NA|few|TRBJ1-2|TRBV7-2
TGTGCCAGCAGCTTAGAGCGGGATGACGGCTACACCTTC
CASSLERDDGYTF
>NA|NA|TRBJ1-2|TRBV29-1
TGCAGCGTTGTCTCTACCCTGCAGAGTGTGGGCTACACCTTC
CSVVSTLQSVGYTF
>NA|NA|TRBJ2-5|TRBV2
TGTGCCAGCAACAAGGGAGAGAGGGAGACCCAGTACTTC
CASNKGERETQYF
>NA|many|TRBJ2-3|TRBV12-3/TRBV12-4
TGTGCCAGCAGTTTAGGGGGCCCGAGGGCAGATACGCAGTATTTT
CASSLGGPRADTQYF
>NA|few|TRBJ2-7|TRBV15
TGTGCCACCAGCACCGGACAGCCAGGCGAGCAGTACTTC
CATSTGQPGEQYF